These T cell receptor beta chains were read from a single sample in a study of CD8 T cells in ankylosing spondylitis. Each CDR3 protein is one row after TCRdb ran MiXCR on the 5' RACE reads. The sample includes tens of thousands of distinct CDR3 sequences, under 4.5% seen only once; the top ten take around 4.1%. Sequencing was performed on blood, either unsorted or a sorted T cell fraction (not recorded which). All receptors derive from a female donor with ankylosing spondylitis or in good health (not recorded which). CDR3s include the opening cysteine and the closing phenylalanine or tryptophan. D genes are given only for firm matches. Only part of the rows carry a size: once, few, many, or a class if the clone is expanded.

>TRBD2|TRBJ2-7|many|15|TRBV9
TGTGCCAGCAGCGTATCTCCTAGCGGGGCCGCCGAGCAGTACTTC
CASSVSPSGAAEQYF
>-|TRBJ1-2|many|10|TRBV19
TGTCCTCGAAGTCGGTATGGCTACACCTTC
CPRSRYGYTF
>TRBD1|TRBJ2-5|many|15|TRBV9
TGTGCCAGCAGCGCCCTGACAGGGGGCCCCGAGACCCAGTACTTC
CASSALTGGPETQYF
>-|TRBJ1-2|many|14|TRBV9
TGTGCCAGCAGCGTAGAGGGATACTCCTATGGCTACACCTTC
CASSVEGYSYGYTF
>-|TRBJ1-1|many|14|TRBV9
TGTGCCAGCAGCCTGGACAGTATGAACACTGAAGCTTTCTTT
CASSLDSMNTEAFF
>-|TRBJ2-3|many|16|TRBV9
TGTGCCAGCAGCGTAGGGTCGGACCTTAGCACAGATACGCAGTATTTT
CASSVGSDLSTDTQYF
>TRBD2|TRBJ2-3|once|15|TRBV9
TGTGCCAGCAGCGGCACTAGCGGGGGTCCAGATACGCAGTATTTT
CASSGTSGGPDTQYF
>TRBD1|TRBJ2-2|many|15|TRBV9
TGTGCCAGCAGCATCGGGACAGGGAGTACCGGGGAGCTGTTTTTT
CASSIGTGSTGELFF
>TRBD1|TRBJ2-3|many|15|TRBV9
TGTGCCAGCAGCCCCACGGGACAGGGGAGCGATACGCAGTATTTT
CASSPTGQGSDTQYF
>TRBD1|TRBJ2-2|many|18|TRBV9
TGTGCCAGCAGCGTAGGCTCCGGGACAGGGAAGACTACCGGGGAGCTGTTTTTT
CASSVGSGTGKTTGELFF
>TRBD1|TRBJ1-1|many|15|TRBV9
TGTGCCAGCAGCGTCCTGTTACAGGGGGCGGCTGAAGCTTTCTTT
CASSVLLQGAAEAFF
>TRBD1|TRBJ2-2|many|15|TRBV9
TGTGCCAGCAGCGTACAGGGGGTAGGGACCGGGGAGCTGTTTTTT
CASSVQGVGTGELFF
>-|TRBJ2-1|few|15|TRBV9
TGTGCCAGCAGCGCCTTGTTGAGGGGGGGCCGGGAGCAGTTCTTC
CASSALLRGGREQFF
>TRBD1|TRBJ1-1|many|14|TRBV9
TGTGCCAGCAGCGAGCAGGGGGTACGGACTGAAGCTTTCTTT
CASSEQGVRTEAFF
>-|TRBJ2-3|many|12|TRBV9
TGTGCCAGCAGCGCCCGCACAGATACGCAGTATTTT
CASSARTDTQYF
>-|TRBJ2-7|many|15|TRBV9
TGTGCCAGCAGCGTAGGGGTCACCGGCCCTTACGAGCAGTACTTC
CASSVGVTGPYEQYF
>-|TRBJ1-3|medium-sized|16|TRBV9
TGTGCCAGCAGCGCCGACCCGGGGTCCTCTGGAAACACCATATATTTT
CASSADPGSSGNTIYF
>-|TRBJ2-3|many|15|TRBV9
TGTGCCAGCAGCCTCGGATGGGCGGACACAGATACGCAGTATTTT
CASSLGWADTDTQYF
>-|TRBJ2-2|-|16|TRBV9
TGTGCCAGCAGCGTAGAGGGGACCCCTCCTCCCGGGGAGCTGTTTTTT
CASSVEGTPPPGELFF
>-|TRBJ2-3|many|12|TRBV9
TGTGCCAGCAGCGTAGATGGGGGTACGCAGTATTTT
CASSVDGGTQYF
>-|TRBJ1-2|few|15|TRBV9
TGTGCCAGCAGCGTAGGGACAGCGACTAACTATGGCTACACCTTC
CASSVGTATNYGYTF
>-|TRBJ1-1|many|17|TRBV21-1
TGTGCCAGCAGCACCCAACAAAGCCAACCTCTGGACCCGGAAGCTTTCTTT
CASSTQQSQPLDPEAFF
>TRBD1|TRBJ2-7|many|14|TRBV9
TGTGCCAGCAGCCTCGGGGACAGGGGATGGGAGCAGTACTTC
CASSLGDRGWEQYF
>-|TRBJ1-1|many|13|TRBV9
TGTGCCAGCAGCGTAGCTACGAGGGGTGAAGCTTTCTTT
CASSVATRGEAFF
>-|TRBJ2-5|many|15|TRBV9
TGTGCCAGCAGCGTAGAGCCCATAGCCCGGGAGACCCAGTACTTC
CASSVEPIARETQYF
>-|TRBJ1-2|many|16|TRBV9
TGTGCCAGCAGCGTAGGGGCGGGAAGTCTAACTGGAGGCTACACCTTC
CASSVGAGSLTGGYTF
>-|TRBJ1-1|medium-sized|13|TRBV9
TGTGCCAGCAGCGTTTCGGTGAACACTGAAGCTTTCTTT
CASSVSVNTEAFF